A selection of T cell receptor beta chains follows, all from one sample in a study of T cells after yellow fever vaccination. In TCRdb, the 5' RACE reads were re-called with MiXCR into one record per CDR3 protein. Of 120,000 or so distinct CDR3 sequences listed, around 9.8% are singletons. The sequencing here drew on CD8+ T cells sorted from PBMCs, taken on the day of the yellow fever booster vaccination. The receptors originated from a man younger than 35 who received the YFV17D yellow fever vaccine. The CDR3 runs from the conserved cysteine through the conserved F or W. Fields, in order: CDR3 protein, CDR3 DNA, V gene, J gene, clone size, D gene. A D gene is named only where the DNA matches it firmly. Clone size, where shown, is once, few, many, or a class for clones that have expanded.

CATRDSNSGNTIYF	TGTGCCACCCGGGACAGCAATTCTGGAAACACCATATATTTT	TRBV10-3	TRBJ1-3	medium-sized	TRBD1
CASSFVGNYGYTF	TGTGCCAGCAGCTTCGTCGGAAACTATGGCTACACCTTC	TRBV7-3	TRBJ1-2	few	NA
CASSLGLVDQPQHF	TGCGCCAGCAGCCTGGGTCTGGTCGATCAGCCCCAGCATTTT	TRBV4-1	TRBJ1-5	NA	NA
CASSIWRGYEQFF	TGCGCCAGCTCGATTTGGCGGGGGTATGAGCAGTTCTTC	TRBV5-1	TRBJ2-1	few	TRBD2
CASSYTPTGNYGYTF	TGTGCCAGCAGTTACACCCCGACGGGGAACTATGGCTACACCTTC	TRBV6-2/TRBV6-3	TRBJ1-2	few	NA
CASSLEAMNTEAFF	TGTGCCAGCAGCTTAGAGGCTATGAACACTGAAGCTTTCTTT	TRBV7-2	TRBJ1-1	many	NA
CASSQETDINTDTQYF	TGTGCCAGCAGCCAAGAAACCGATATCAACACAGATACGCAGTATTTT	TRBV4-2	TRBJ2-3	few	NA
CATSSMGSSYNEQFF	TGTGCCACCAGCAGTATGGGGAGCTCCTACAATGAGCAGTTCTTC	TRBV15	TRBJ2-1	NA	NA
CASSLVGWQETQYF	TGCGCCAGCAGCTTGGTTGGGTGGCAAGAGACCCAGTACTTC	TRBV5-1	TRBJ2-5	NA	NA
CASSEGRGNTEAFF	TGCGCCAGCAGCGAGGGGAGGGGGAACACTGAAGCTTTCTTT	TRBV5-1	TRBJ1-1	NA	NA
CATSDLQGGSYNEQFF	TGTGCCACCAGTGATTTGCAGGGAGGGTCCTACAATGAGCAGTTCTTC	TRBV24-1	TRBJ2-1	NA	TRBD2
CASSLTLGRDNYGYTF	TGTGCCAGCAGCTTGACGCTTGGACGGGATAACTATGGCTACACCTTC	TRBV7-2	TRBJ1-2	NA	NA
CASSLAVVEQFF	TGTGCCAGCAGTTTAGCGGTGGTTGAGCAGTTCTTC	TRBV12-3/TRBV12-4	TRBJ2-1	many	NA
CASSSRTSGAYNEQFF	TGTGCCAGCAGCAGCAGGACTAGCGGGGCCTACAATGAGCAGTTCTTC	TRBV7-9	TRBJ2-1	few	TRBD2
CASSVQMMSDGYTF	TGTGCCAGTAGTGTTCAAATGATGTCGGATGGCTACACCTTC	TRBV19	TRBJ1-2	NA	NA
CASSATSYNEQFF	TGTGCCAGCAGCGCAACCTCCTACAATGAGCAGTTCTTC	TRBV9	TRBJ2-1	few	NA
CASSSGSGNTIYF	TGTGCCAGCAGTTCGGGCTCTGGAAACACCATATATTTT	TRBV27	TRBJ1-3	few	NA
CASSQVFSTGTSTDTQYF	TGTGCCAGCAGCCAAGTTTTCTCTACGGGTACTAGCACAGATACGCAGTATTTT	TRBV4-2	TRBJ2-3	NA	NA
CASSLSLQRGVDTQYF	TGTGCCAGCAGCTTAAGCCTCCAGCGGGGGGTAGATACGCAGTATTTT	TRBV7-9	TRBJ2-3	few	TRBD2
CASSQTGVGANVLTF	TGTGCCAGCAGCCAGACAGGGGTCGGGGCCAACGTCCTGACTTTC	TRBV14	TRBJ2-6	NA	TRBD1
CARSFRQGGWKNTEAFF	TGTGCCAGGAGCTTCCGACAGGGGGGTTGGAAGAACACTGAAGCTTTCTTT	TRBV7-2	TRBJ1-1	NA	TRBD1
CASSPGTNGYTF	TGTGCCAGCAGCCCCGGGACCAACGGCTACACCTTC	TRBV7-6	TRBJ1-2	few	NA
CASSQEGGFNEKLFF	TGCGCCAGCAGCCAAGAAGGAGGATTTAATGAAAAACTGTTTTTT	TRBV4-1	TRBJ1-4	few	NA
CASSYEVEAEQYF	TGTGCCAGCAGCTATGAGGTTGAGGCCGAGCAGTACTTC	TRBV7-7	TRBJ2-7	few	NA
CASSYGQGYTDTQYF	TGTGCCAGCAGTTACGGGCAGGGATACACAGATACGCAGTATTTT	TRBV6-2/TRBV6-3	TRBJ2-3	few	NA
CASSLGGSGTEAFF	TGTGCCAGCAGTTTGGGGGGTTCGGGGACTGAAGCTTTCTTT	TRBV12-3/TRBV12-4	TRBJ1-1	NA	NA